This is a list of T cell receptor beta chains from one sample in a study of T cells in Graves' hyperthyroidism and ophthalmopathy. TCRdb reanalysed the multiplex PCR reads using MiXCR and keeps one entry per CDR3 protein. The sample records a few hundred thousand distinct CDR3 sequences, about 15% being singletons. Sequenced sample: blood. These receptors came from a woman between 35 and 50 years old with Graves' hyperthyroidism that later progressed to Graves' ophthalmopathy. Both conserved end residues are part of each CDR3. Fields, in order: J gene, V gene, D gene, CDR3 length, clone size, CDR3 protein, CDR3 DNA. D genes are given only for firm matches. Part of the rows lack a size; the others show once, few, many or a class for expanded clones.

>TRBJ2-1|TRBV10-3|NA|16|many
CAISGPGFTSYNEQFF
TGTGCCATCAGCGGGCCCGGATTCACCTCCTACAATGAGCAGTTCTTC
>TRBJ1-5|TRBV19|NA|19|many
CASNALPKADQISNQPQHF
TGTGCCAGTAATGCTTTGCCCAAAGCCGACCAAATTAGCAATCAGCCCCAGCATTTT
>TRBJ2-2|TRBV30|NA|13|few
CAWTRGMPGELFF
TGTGCCTGGACTCGGGGGATGCCCGGGGAGCTGTTTTTT
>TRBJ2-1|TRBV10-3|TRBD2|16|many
CAISVGVDSGNGEQFF
TGTGCCATCAGTGTAGGAGTCGATAGCGGGAACGGTGAGCAGTTCTTC
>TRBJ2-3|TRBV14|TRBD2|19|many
CASSSWWLAEKSGTDTQYF
TGTGCCAGCTCTTCGTGGTGGCTAGCGGAAAAGTCTGGCACAGATACGCAGTATTTT
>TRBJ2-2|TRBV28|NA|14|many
CASSPGSNTGELFF
TGTGCCAGCAGTCCCGGGTCCAACACCGGGGAGCTGTTTTTT
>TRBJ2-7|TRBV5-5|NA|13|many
CASSPDGTYEQYF
TGTGCCAGCAGTCCGGACGGTACCTACGAGCAGTACTTC
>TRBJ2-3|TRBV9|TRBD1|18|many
CASSPPFGGQGAADTQYF
TGTGCCAGCAGCCCACCTTTTGGGGGACAGGGGGCGGCAGATACGCAGTATTTT
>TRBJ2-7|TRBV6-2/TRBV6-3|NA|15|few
CASSLSGSVPYEQYF
TGTGCCAGCAGTTTAAGCGGGTCTGTCCCCTACGAGCAGTACTTC
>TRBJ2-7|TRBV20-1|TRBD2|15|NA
CRPTKRLAGVSKQYF
TGCAGGCCCACCAAGCGACTAGCGGGAGTATCGAAGCAGTACTTC
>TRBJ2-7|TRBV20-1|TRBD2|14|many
CSARGLAGGFEQYF
TGCAGTGCTAGAGGACTAGCGGGAGGGTTCGAGCAGTACTTC
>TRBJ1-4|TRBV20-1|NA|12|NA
CSVGRTDEKLCF
TGCAGTGTAGGGCGGACGGACGAAAAACTGTGTTTT
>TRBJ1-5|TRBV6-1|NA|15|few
CASSPHRQVSQPQHF
TGTGCCAGCAGTCCCCACAGACAGGTATCTCAGCCCCAGCATTTT
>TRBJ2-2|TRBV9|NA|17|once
CASSGPPGQGNTGELFF
TGTGCCAGCAGCGGCCCCCCCGGGCAGGGAAACACCGGGGAGCTGTTTTTT
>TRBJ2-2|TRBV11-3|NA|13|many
CASSLTTVGELFF
TGTGCCAGCAGCTTGACTACGGTCGGGGAGCTGTTTTTT
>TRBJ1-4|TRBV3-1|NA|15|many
CASSRAPGVNEKLFF
TGTGCCAGCAGCCGGGCTCCCGGAGTTAATGAAAAACTGTTTTTT